The following is a TCR beta chain sequence with its context. Only in-frame clones appear in the TCRdb table, and some are missing; sequencing was by immunoSEQ multiplex PCR. The table includes about 40,000 clones, over 80% detected once. The CDR3 extends over 13 amino acids. Germline CDR1 SGHAT, CDR2 FQNNGV. Trimming removed 2 bases from V and 11 bases from J, with 13 bases in between. This entry belongs to a study of T cell changes during pregnancy in multiple sclerosis. Sequencing was performed on CD4+ T cells from peripheral blood mononuclear cells, taken in the third trimester of pregnancy. The V and J genes are TRBV11-2 and TRBJ1-3, with D unresolved. The TCR was taken from a female donor in good health, enrolled as a control in a pregnancy study. CDR3 loop: CASSLYRISAIYF. The CDR3 DNA follows: TGTGCCAGCAGCTTATACCGGATTAGCGCCATATATTTT.